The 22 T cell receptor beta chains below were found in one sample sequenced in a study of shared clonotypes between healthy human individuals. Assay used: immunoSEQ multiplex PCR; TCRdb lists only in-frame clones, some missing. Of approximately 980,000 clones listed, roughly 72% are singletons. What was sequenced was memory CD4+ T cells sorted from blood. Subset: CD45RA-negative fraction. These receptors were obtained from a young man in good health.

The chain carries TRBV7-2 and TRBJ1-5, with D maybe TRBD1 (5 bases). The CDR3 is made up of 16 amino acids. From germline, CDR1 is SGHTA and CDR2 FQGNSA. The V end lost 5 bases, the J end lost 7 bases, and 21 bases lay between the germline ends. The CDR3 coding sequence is TGTGCCAGCAGCCCCGTGGCCCAGCAGGGATGGCAGCCCCAGCATTTT. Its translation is CASSPVAQQGWQPQHF.

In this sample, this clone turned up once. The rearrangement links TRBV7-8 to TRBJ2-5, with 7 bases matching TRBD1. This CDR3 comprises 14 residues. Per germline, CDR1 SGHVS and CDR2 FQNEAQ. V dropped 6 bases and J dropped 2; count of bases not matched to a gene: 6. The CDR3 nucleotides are TGTGCCAGCAGGGGTACAGGGGTGCAAGAGACCCAGTACTTC. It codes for CASRGTGVQETQYF.

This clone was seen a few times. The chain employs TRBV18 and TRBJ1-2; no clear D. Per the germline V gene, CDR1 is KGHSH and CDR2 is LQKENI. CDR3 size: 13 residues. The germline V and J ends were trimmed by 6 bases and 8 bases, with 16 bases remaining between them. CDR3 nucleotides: TGTGCCAGCTCGCCAAGGAAAGGTGAAGGCTACACCTTC. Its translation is CASSPRKGEGYTF.

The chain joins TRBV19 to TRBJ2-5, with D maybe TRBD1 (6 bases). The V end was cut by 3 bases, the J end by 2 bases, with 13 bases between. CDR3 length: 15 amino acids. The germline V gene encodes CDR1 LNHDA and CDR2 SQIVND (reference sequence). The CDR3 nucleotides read TGTGCCAGTAGTATTCTCGGACAGTCTCAAGAGACCCAGTACTTC. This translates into CASSILGQSQETQYF.

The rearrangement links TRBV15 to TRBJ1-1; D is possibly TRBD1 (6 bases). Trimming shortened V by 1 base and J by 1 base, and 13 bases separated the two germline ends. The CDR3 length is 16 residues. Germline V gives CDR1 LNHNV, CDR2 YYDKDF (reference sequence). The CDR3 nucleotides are TGTGCCACCAGCAGAGTCGACAGGTTTGAGAACACTGAAGCTTTCTTT. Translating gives CATSRVDRFENTEAFF.

CDR3 coding DNA: TGTGCCAGCAGCGCAGGACAGACAGATACGCAGTATTTT. It encodes CASSAGQTDTQYF. This chain joins TRBV9 and TRBJ2-3, with D maybe TRBD1 (6 bases). Looked up from germline, CDR1 is SGDLS and CDR2 is YYNGEE. This CDR3 has 13 residues. Trimming cost V 3 bases and J 3 bases, with 8 bases left between them.

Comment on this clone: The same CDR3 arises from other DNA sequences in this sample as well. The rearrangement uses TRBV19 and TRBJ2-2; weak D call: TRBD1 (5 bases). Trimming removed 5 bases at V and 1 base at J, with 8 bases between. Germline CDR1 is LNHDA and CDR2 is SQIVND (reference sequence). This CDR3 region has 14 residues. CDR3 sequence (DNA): TGTGCCAGTAGTTGGGGCGGGAACACCGGGGAGCTGTTTTTT. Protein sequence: CASSWGGNTGELFF.

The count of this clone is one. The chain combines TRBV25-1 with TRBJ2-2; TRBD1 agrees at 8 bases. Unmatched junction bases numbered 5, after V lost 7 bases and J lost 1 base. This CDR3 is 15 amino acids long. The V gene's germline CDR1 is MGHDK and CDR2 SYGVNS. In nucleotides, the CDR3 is TGTGCCAGCACCGACAGGGGCGTGAACACCGGGGAGCTGTTTTTT. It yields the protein CASTDRGVNTGELFF.

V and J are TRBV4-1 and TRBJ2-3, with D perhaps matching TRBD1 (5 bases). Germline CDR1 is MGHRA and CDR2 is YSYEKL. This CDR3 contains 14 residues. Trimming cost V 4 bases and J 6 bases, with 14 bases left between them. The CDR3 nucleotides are TGCGCCAGCAGCCGGGGCCAACTTTCGGATACGCAGTATTTT. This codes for CASSRGQLSDTQYF.

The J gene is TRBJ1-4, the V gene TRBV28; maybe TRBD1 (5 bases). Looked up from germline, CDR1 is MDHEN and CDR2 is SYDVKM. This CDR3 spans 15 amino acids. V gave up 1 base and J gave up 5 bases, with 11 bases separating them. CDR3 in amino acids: CASSLFARENEKLFF. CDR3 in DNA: TGTGCCAGCAGTTTATTCGCCAGGGAGAATGAAAAACTGTTTTTT.

CDR3 region: CASSQMGTPPYEQYF. The CDR3 nucleotides are TGTGCCAGCAGTCAAATGGGGACACCACCCTACGAGCAGTACTTC. The chain carries TRBV11-2 and TRBJ2-7; D may be TRBD1 (6 bases). The V gene's germline CDR1 is SGHAT and CDR2 FQNNGV. The CDR3 length is 15 residues. V lost 6 bases to trimming and J lost 2 bases, with 17 bases between them.

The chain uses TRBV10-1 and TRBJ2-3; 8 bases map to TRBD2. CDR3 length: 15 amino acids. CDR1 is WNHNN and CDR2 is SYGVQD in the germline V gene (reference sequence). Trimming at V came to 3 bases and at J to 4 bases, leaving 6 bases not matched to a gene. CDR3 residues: CASSDGTRLPDTQYF. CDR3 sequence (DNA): TGCGCCAGCAGTGATGGGACTAGACTTCCAGATACGCAGTATTTT.

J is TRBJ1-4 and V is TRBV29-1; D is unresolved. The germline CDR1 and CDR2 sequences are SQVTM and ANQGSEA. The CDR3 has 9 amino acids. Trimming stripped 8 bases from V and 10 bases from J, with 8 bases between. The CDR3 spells CSPFGKLFF. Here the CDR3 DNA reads TGCAGCCCGTTTGGAAAACTGTTTTTT.

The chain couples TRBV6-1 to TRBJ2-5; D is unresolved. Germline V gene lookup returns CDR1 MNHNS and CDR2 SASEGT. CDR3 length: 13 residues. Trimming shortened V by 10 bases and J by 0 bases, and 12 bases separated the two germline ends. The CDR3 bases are TGTGCCACCCCTCCTTTGAACCAAGAGACCCAGTACTTC. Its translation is CATPPLNQETQYF.

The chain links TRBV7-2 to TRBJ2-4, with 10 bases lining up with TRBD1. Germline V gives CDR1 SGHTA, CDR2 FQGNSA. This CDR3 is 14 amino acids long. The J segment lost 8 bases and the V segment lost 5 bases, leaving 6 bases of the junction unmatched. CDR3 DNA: TGTGCCAGCAGCGGGGGGACAGGGGCGGACATTCAGTACTTC. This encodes CASSGGTGADIQYF.

CDR3 bases: TGTGCCAGCAGTATACAGGGGGCCGATGGCTACACCTTC. Protein sequence: CASSIQGADGYTF. The chain joins TRBV2 to TRBJ1-2, with 9 bases fitting TRBD1. This CDR3 is built from 13 residues. Germline trimming cut 5 bases from V and 6 bases from J; bases unmatched to any gene: 4. Looked up from germline, CDR1 is SNHLY and CDR2 is FYNNEI. Using reference TRBV2 and TRBJ1-2 for the parts outside the CDR3, the full variable domain is EPEVTQTPSHQVTQMGQEVILRCVPISNHLYFYWYRQILGQKVEFLVSFYNNEISEKSEIFDDQFSVERPDGSNFTLKIRSTKLEDSAMYFCASSIQGADGYTFGSGTRLTVV.

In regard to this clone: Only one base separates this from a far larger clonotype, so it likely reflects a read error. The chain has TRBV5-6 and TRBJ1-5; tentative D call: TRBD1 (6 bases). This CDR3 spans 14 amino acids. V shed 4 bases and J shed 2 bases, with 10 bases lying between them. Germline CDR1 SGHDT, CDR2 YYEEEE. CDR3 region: CASSLRQGNQPQHF. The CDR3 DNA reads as TGTGCCAGCAGCCTGAGACAGGGCAATCAGCCCCAGCATTTT.

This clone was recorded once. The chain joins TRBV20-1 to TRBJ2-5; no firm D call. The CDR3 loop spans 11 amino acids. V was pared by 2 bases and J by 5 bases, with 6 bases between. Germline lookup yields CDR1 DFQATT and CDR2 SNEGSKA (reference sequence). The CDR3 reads CSARQVETQYF. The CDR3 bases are TGCAGTGCTAGACAGGTGGAGACCCAGTACTTC.

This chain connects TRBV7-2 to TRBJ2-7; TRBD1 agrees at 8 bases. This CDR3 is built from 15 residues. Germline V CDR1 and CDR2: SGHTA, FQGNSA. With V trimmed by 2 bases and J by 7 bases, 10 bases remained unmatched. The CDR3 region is CASSLSQQGAREQYF. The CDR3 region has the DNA TGTGCCAGCAGCTTAAGTCAGCAGGGGGCGAGGGAGCAGTACTTC. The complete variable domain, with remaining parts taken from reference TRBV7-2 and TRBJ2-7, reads GAGVSQSPSNKVTEKGKDVELRCDPISGHTALYWYRQSLGQGLEFLIYFQGNSAPDKSGLPSDRFSAERTGGSVSTLTIQRTQQEDSAVYLCASSLSQQGAREQYFGPGTRLTVT.

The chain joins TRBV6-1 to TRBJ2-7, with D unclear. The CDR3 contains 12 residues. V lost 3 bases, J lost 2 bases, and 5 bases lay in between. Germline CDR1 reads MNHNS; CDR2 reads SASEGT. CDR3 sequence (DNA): TGTGCCAGCAGTGAGACCACCTACGAGCAGTACTTC. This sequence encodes CASSETTYEQYF.

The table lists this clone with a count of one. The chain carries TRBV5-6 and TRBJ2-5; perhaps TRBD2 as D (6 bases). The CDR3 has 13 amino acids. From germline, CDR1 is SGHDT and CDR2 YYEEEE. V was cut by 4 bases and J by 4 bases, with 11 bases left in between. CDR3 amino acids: CASSRGTGETQYF. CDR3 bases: TGTGCCAGCAGCCGGGGGACCGGAGAGACCCAGTACTTC.

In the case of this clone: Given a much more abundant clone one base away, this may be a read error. CDR3 sequence reads: CASSSGDSLNYGYTF. The CDR3 bases are TGCGCCAGCAGCTCAGGGGACAGCCTAAACTATGGCTACACCTTC. The V gene is TRBV5-1, the J gene TRBJ1-2, with 7 bases that match TRBD1. V lost 3 bases to trimming and J lost 2 bases; unmatched junction nucleotides: 7. This CDR3 is built from 15 residues. The V gene's germline CDR1 is SGHRS and CDR2 YFSETQ.